Listed below are T cell receptor beta chains from one sample, sequenced in a study of T-cell reconstitution after alpha-beta-depleted transplantation in children. A single record per CDR3 protein comes from TCRdb applying MiXCR to the PCR reads. In the table there are some 300,000 distinct CDR3 sequences, 9.5% to 13% of which are singletons. The sample here was PBMCs, taken before TCRalphabeta/CD19-depleted stem cell transplant. The receptor source for this set is a boy in the first two years of life with acute myeloid leukemia, due to receive a stem cell transplant. The CDR3 runs from the conserved cysteine through the conserved F or W. The order of the fields is V gene, J gene, clone size, D gene, CDR3 protein, CDR3 DNA. The D gene is left open where the match is weak. Rows give clone size only sometimes, using once, few, many, or a class for an expanded clone.

>TRBV4-3|TRBJ2-7|many|TRBD2
CASSQIFTSGSYEQYF
TGCGCCAGCAGCCAAATTTTTACTAGCGGGAGCTACGAGCAGTACTTC
>TRBV4-3|TRBJ2-1|many|.
CASSQETLGRADYNEQFF
TGCGCCAGCAGCCAAGAAACTTTGGGCCGGGCGGACTACAATGAGCAGTTCTTC
>TRBV12-3/TRBV12-4|TRBJ2-2|few|TRBD1
CASSPDRAPATGELFF
TGTGCCAGCAGCCCTGACAGGGCGCCCGCGACCGGGGAGCTGTTTTTT
>TRBV25-1|TRBJ2-1|few|.
CASSESGVRSYNEQFF
TGTGCCAGCAGTGAATCTGGCGTCCGATCCTACAATGAGCAGTTCTTC
>TRBV29-1|TRBJ1-2|many|.
CSAAVDSGGYTF
TGCAGCGCTGCCGTGGACAGTGGTGGCTACACCTTC
>TRBV27|TRBJ2-7|many|.
CASSIYSRMGGGSTYEQYF
TGTGCCAGCAGCATATATTCCCGGATGGGGGGAGGATCCACCTACGAGCAGTACTTC
>TRBV12-5|TRBJ2-1|once|.
CASGLGFLVGYNEQFF
TGTGCTAGTGGTTTGGGATTTCTAGTGGGGTACAATGAGCAGTTCTTC
>TRBV6-2/TRBV6-3|TRBJ2-7|many|.
CASSYSTDSGYAYEQYF
TGTGCCAGCAGTTACTCGACGGACAGTGGTTATGCCTACGAGCAGTACTTC
>TRBV29-1|TRBJ1-6|many|TRBD1
CSVAQTGRSPLHF
TGCAGCGTCGCCCAGACAGGGCGCTCACCCCTCCACTTT
>TRBV12-3/TRBV12-4|TRBJ1-1|many|.
CASSFGATGMNTEAFF
TGTGCCAGCAGTTTCGGGGCTACAGGGATGAACACTGAAGCTTTCTTT
>TRBV28|TRBJ2-7|many|.
CASSSPTATGPYEQYF
TGTGCCAGCAGTTCTCCAACAGCGACGGGCCCCTACGAGCAGTACTTC
>TRBV5-1|TRBJ1-3|many|.
CASRRDSDSGNTIYF
TGCGCCAGCCGTCGGGACTCCGACTCTGGAAACACCATATATTTT
>TRBV11-2|TRBJ2-3|few|.
CASSLEAGFSTDTQYF
TGTGCCAGCAGCTTAGAGGCAGGGTTTAGCACAGATACGCAGTATTTT
>TRBV28|TRBJ1-5|many|TRBD1
CASSSDRVRSQPQHF
TGTGCCAGCAGTTCCGACAGGGTGCGAAGTCAGCCCCAGCATTTT
>TRBV20-1|TRBJ2-2|many|.
CSARDGPNTGELFF
TGCAGTGCTAGAGATGGGCCGAACACCGGGGAGCTGTTTTTT
>TRBV29-1|TRBJ2-7|.|.
CSVVGRPSYEQYF
TGCAGCGTTGTTGGCAGACCGTCCTACGAGCAGTACTTC
>TRBV6-5|TRBJ2-5|few|.
CASSPFGETQYF
TGTGCCAGCAGTCCCTTCGGAGAGACCCAGTACTTC
>TRBV4-2|TRBJ2-7|many|TRBD1
CASRLGTGYEQYF
TGTGCCAGCAGACTCGGGACAGGGTACGAGCAGTACTTC
>TRBV6-5|TRBJ1-4|many|.
CASSYVPPGLVYEKLFF
TGTGCCAGCAGTTACGTGCCCCCGGGACTGGTGTATGAAAAACTGTTTTTT
>TRBV12-3/TRBV12-4|TRBJ1-1|many|.
CASSSLPWTPGNTEAFF
TGTGCCAGCAGTTCATTACCGTGGACGCCAGGGAACACTGAAGCTTTCTTT
>TRBV5-6|TRBJ2-3|few|TRBD2
CASSPGLAGGPVGTDTQYF
TGTGCCAGCAGCCCGGGACTAGCGGGAGGGCCTGTGGGCACAGATACGCAGTATTTT
>TRBV20-1|TRBJ1-2|many|TRBD1
CSARDRGDGYTF
TGCAGTGCTCGCGACAGGGGGGACGGCTACACCTTC
>TRBV5-8|TRBJ2-5|.|TRBD1
CASSLGAQGAVETQYF
TGTGCCAGCAGCTTGGGGGCACAGGGGGCGGTGGAGACCCAGTACTTC
>TRBV29-1|TRBJ1-2|many|TRBD1
CSAIPGQTF
TGCAGCGCAATCCCGGGACAGACCTTC
>TRBV4-3|TRBJ2-5|many|TRBD2
CASSLGTSEQETQYF
TGCGCCAGCAGCCTTGGGACTAGCGAGCAAGAGACCCAGTACTTC
>TRBV5-6|TRBJ1-1|many|.
CASSLVSGNTEAFF
TGTGCCAGCAGCTTGGTTTCAGGGAACACTGAAGCTTTCTTT
>TRBV11-2|TRBJ2-7|few|.
CASSLEIRNSYEQYF
TGTGCCAGCAGCTTAGAAATTCGGAACTCCTACGAGCAGTACTTC
>TRBV28|TRBJ2-3|few|.
CASSGRTEKGSDTQYF
TGTGCCAGCAGTGGGAGGACAGAAAAAGGCTCAGATACGCAGTATTTT
>TRBV28|TRBJ2-7|few|.
CASLPLGTTFPYEQYF
TGTGCCAGCCTCCCCCTTGGGACAACCTTCCCCTACGAGCAGTACTTC
>TRBV7-9|TRBJ2-1|many|TRBD2
CASSPRLAGRAYNEQFF
TGTGCCAGCAGCCCAAGACTAGCGGGAAGGGCCTACAATGAGCAGTTCTTC
>TRBV7-2|TRBJ2-7|.|.
CASTTNAPPSYEQYF
TGTGCCAGCACCACCAATGCCCCCCCCTCCTACGAGCAGTACTTC
>TRBV14|TRBJ2-7|many|TRBD1
CASSPPTGAYRSYEQYF
TGTGCCAGCAGCCCCCCGACAGGGGCCTATAGATCCTACGAGCAGTACTTC
>TRBV28|TRBJ2-7|many|TRBD2
CASTRGGSYEQYF
TGTGCCAGCACCCGCGGGGGTTCCTACGAGCAGTACTTC
>TRBV7-2|TRBJ2-3|many|.
CASSLVIAGTDTQYF
TGTGCCAGCAGCTTAGTGATTGCGGGAACAGATACGCAGTATTTT
>TRBV5-1|TRBJ2-3|many|.
CASSLAQSTDTQYF
TGCGCCAGCAGCTTGGCGCAGAGCACAGATACGCAGTATTTT
>TRBV20-1|TRBJ1-3|few|TRBD1
CSAWTGVGNTIYF
TGCAGTGCTTGGACAGGGGTAGGAAACACCATATATTTT
>TRBV20-1|TRBJ1-1|many|.
CSAREGTEAFF
TGCAGTGCTAGAGAGGGCACTGAAGCTTTCTTT
>TRBV5-3|TRBJ2-7|.|.
CARSPGPLGSYEQYF
TGTGCCAGGAGCCCGGGCCCCTTGGGCTCCTACGAGCAGTACTTC
>TRBV6-6|TRBJ1-1|many|.
CASSWNTEAFF
TGTGCCAGCAGTTGGAACACTGAAGCTTTCTTT
>TRBV12-3/TRBV12-4|TRBJ2-7|many|.
CASSLRGPSYEQYF
TGTGCCAGCAGTTTGAGGGGCCCTTCTTACGAGCAGTACTTC